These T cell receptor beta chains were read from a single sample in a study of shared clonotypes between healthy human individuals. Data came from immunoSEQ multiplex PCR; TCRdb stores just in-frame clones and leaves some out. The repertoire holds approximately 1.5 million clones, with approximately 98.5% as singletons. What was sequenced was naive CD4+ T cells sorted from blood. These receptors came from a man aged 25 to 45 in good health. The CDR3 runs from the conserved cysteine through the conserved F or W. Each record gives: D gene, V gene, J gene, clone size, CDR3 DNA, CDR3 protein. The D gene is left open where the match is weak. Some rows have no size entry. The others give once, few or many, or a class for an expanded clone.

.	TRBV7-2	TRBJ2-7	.	TGTGCCAGCAGCCCCCCCGGACGCCTGGCAGAGAACGAGCAGTACTTC	CASSPPGRLAENEQYF
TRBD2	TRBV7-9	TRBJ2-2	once	TGTGCCAGCAGCCCTAGCGGGAGTGACACCGGGGAGCTGTTTTTT	CASSPSGSDTGELFF
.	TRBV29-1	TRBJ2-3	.	TGCAGCGTTGGGGCCCATATGGATACGCAGTATTTT	CSVGAHMDTQYF
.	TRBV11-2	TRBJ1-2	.	TGTGCCAGCAGCTTGCTCAGGCGTAACTATGGCTACACCTTC	CASSLLRRNYGYTF
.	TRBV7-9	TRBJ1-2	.	TGTGCCAGCAGCGCTCGGGACGGCAACTATGGCTACACCTTC	CASSARDGNYGYTF
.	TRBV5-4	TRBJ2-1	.	TGTGCCAGCAGCTCCCTTGCGTTTATCAATGAGCAGTTCTTC	CASSSLAFINEQFF
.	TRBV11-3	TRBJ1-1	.	TGTGCCAGCAGCTTAGGGGGCGAGACTGAAGCTTTCTTT	CASSLGGETEAFF
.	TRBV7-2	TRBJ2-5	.	TGTGCCAGCAGCTTAGCGGGAACCCAAGAGACCCAGTACTTC	CASSLAGTQETQYF
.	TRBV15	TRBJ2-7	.	TGTGCCACCAGCAGAGGGGACCCACAGGGCTACGAGCAGTACTTC	CATSRGDPQGYEQYF
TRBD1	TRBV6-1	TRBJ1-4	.	TGTGCCTCTAAAGAGGGGGCGGGCGGGGAAAAACTGTTTTTT	CASKEGAGGEKLFF
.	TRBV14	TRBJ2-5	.	TGTGCCAGCAGCCGCCTAGGTCGGGAGACCCAGTACTTC	CASSRLGRETQYF
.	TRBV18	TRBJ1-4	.	TGTGCCAGCTCACCGGCAACTAATGAAAAACTGTTTTTT	CASSPATNEKLFF
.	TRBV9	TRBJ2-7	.	TGTGCCAGCAGCTCGACATTCTCGGGCTACGAGCAGTACTTC	CASSSTFSGYEQYF
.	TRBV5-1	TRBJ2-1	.	TGCGCCAGCAGCGCCCCTCCATATGAGCAGTTCTTC	CASSAPPYEQFF
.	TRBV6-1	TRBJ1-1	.	TGTGCCAGCAGGAGGACAGTGAACACTGAAGCTTTCTTT	CASRRTVNTEAFF
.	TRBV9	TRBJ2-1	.	TGTGCCAGCAGCGGCTGGGCTTGGGCAGGGACCTACAATGAGCAGTTCTTC	CASSGWAWAGTYNEQFF
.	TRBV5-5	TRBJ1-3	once	TGTGCCAGCAGCTTGTTGGGTTTCAAGTTGATATCTGCAGCTGGAAACACCATATATTTT	CASSLLGFKLISAAGNTIYF
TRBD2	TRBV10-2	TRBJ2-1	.	TGCGCCAGCAGGGAATTTAGCGGGATCCAACCCGGCCCATCGACGAGCTCCTACAATGAGCAGTTCTTC	CASREFSGIQPGPSTSSYNEQFF
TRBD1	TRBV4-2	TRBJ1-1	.	TGTGCCAGCAGCTGGACAGGAGGGAACACTGAAGCTTTCTTT	CASSWTGGNTEAFF
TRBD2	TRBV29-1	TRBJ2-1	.	TGCAGCGGGGGGGCTAGCGGGAGTATCGATGAGCAGTTCTTC	CSGGASGSIDEQFF
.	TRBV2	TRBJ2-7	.	TGTGCCAGCAGTTCACAGGGCCTCTCCTACGAGCAGTACTTC	CASSSQGLSYEQYF
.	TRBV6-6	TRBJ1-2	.	TGTGCCAGCAGTTACTCGGGATGGGATGGTGGCTACACCTTC	CASSYSGWDGGYTF
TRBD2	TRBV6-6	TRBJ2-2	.	TGTGCCAGCAGTTACCCTAGCGGGAGGGACACCGGGGAGCTGTTTTTT	CASSYPSGRDTGELFF
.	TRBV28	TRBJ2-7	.	TGTGCCAGCACTAGGACATCCGAGCAGTACTTC	CASTRTSEQYF
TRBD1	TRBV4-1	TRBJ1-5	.	TGCGCCAGCAGCCACCCTGGACAGGGGGACAATCAGCCCCAGCATTTT	CASSHPGQGDNQPQHF